Listed below are T cell receptor beta chains from one sample, sequenced in a study of T-cell memory formation after mild COVID-19. Each CDR3 protein gets one entry after TCRdb re-called the 5' RACE reads with MiXCR. The sample lists around 320,000 distinct CDR3 sequences; around 28% were seen once. Sequencing was done on a sample of PBMCs or a T cell subset sorted from them (not recorded which). All receptors derive from an adult woman who had mild COVID-19 (a few samples of this study predate the infection). Cell type and time point are not known. The CDR3 runs from the conserved cysteine through the conserved F or W. The D gene is left open where the match is weak. Clone size is shown for a subset of rows, as once, few, many or a class of expanded clone.

size | J | D | V | DNA | CDR3
few | TRBJ2-2 | TRBD1 | TRBV18 | TGTGCCAGCTCGACCGGGACAGGCTTCACCGGGGAGCTGTTTTTT | CASSTGTGFTGELFF
- | TRBJ1-5 | - | TRBV7-3 | TGTGCCAGCAGCTTAACTTGGTTTGGCCGGGGGAGTCAGCCCCAGCATTTT | CASSLTWFGRGSQPQHF
- | TRBJ2-1 | - | TRBV7-8 | TGTGCCAGCAGCTTAGCGAGTTGGGGGGTAGCTTACAATGAGCAGTTCTTC | CASSLASWGVAYNEQFF
few | TRBJ1-3 | - | TRBV12-3/TRBV12-4 | TGTGCCAGCCACTTCGGAAACACCATATATTTT | CASHFGNTIYF
few | TRBJ2-1 | TRBD1 | TRBV5-1 | TGCGCCAGCAGCTTAGGGACAGGGAGAGATGAGCAGTTCTTC | CASSLGTGRDEQFF
- | TRBJ2-5 | - | TRBV27 | TGTGCCAGCTGGACTTTAGGCAGGCAAGAGACCCAGTACTTC | CASWTLGRQETQYF
- | TRBJ1-4 | - | TRBV18 | TGTGCCAGCTCACCGAGGGCGGTTAATGAAAAACTGTTTTTT | CASSPRAVNEKLFF
- | TRBJ1-5 | - | TRBV27 | TGTGCCAGCAGTTTTTTTTGGGGTCAGCCCCAGCATTTT | CASSFFWGQPQHF
once | TRBJ2-1 | - | TRBV7-2 | TGTGCCAGCAGCCTCCGGAACGTTGGCGGAAAGTTCTTC | CASSLRNVGGKFF
- | TRBJ2-1 | TRBD1 | TRBV29-1 | TGCAGCGTGGGGTGGACAGGGAGGAACAATGAGCAGTTCTTC | CSVGWTGRNNEQFF
- | TRBJ2-1 | - | TRBV18 | TGTGCCAGCTCACCCCTGGGGGACAATGAGCAGTTCTTC | CASSPLGDNEQFF
few | TRBJ2-7 | - | TRBV14 | TGTGCCAGCAGCCCGGATTTCTCCTACGAGCAGTACTTC | CASSPDFSYEQYF
- | TRBJ2-5 | - | TRBV7-2 | TGTGCCAGCAGCTTAAAGAACATCCGGGAGACCCAGTACTTC | CASSLKNIRETQYF
few | TRBJ2-2 | TRBD2 | TRBV4-2 | TGTGCCAGCAGCCAAGATATAGCGGGAGTAAGGACCGGGGAGCTGTTTTTT | CASSQDIAGVRTGELFF
- | TRBJ2-3 | - | TRBV7-9 | TGTGCCAGCAGCTTAGGAGCAGGGAGCCGCACAGATACGCAGTATTTT | CASSLGAGSRTDTQYF
once | TRBJ1-5 | - | TRBV6-1 | TGTGCCAGCAACCGAAATACGAACCTTAGCAATCAGCCCCAGCATTTT | CASNRNTNLSNQPQHF
- | TRBJ2-3 | - | TRBV7-9 | TGTGCCAGCAGCTTAAGCCCCATCGGTAGCACAGATACGCAGTATTTT | CASSLSPIGSTDTQYF
few | TRBJ2-5 | TRBD1 | TRBV4-2 | TGTGCCAGCAGCCAAGTACAGACAGGGGAAGAGACCCAGTACTTC | CASSQVQTGEETQYF
- | TRBJ2-7 | TRBD2 | TRBV27 | TGTGCCAGCAGTACGGGGGGACCCTACGAGCAGTACTTC | CASSTGGPYEQYF
- | TRBJ2-6 | - | TRBV24-1 | TGTGCCACCAGTGATACTGCCTCTAAGAATGGGGCCAACGTCCTGACTTTC | CATSDTASKNGANVLTF
- | TRBJ1-1 | - | TRBV15 | TGTGCCACCAGCAGAGACAGGGGAACAGACACTGAAGCTTTCTTT | CATSRDRGTDTEAFF
- | TRBJ1-1 | - | TRBV7-2 | TGTGCCAGCAGCCCTTTCAACACTGAAGCTTTCTTT | CASSPFNTEAFF
- | TRBJ1-1 | TRBD1 | TRBV10-3 | TGTGCCATCAGACCGGGACAGGGGGTCTCTGAAGCTTTCTTT | CAIRPGQGVSEAFF
- | TRBJ2-7 | - | TRBV12-3/TRBV12-4 | TGTGCCAGCAGCCCAGAGGGCTACAGCTACGAGCAGTACTTC | CASSPEGYSYEQYF
- | TRBJ2-7 | TRBD1 | TRBV20-1 | TGCAGTGCTAGCGGTGGGACAGTGAACTACGAGCAGTACTTC | CSASGGTVNYEQYF
- | TRBJ2-1 | - | TRBV24-1 | TGTGCCACCAGTGAGCCCGGTCGGGGTGAGCAGTTCTTC | CATSEPGRGEQFF
- | TRBJ1-1 | - | TRBV6-5 | TGTGCCAGCTTTACAGGGCCGTCGGGCGCTTTCTTT | CASFTGPSGAFF
few | TRBJ2-5 | - | TRBV24-1 | TGTGCCACCAGTGATTTTAATTTTCGGAGGGGAGAGACCCAGTACTTC | CATSDFNFRRGETQYF
few | TRBJ2-1 | - | TRBV30 | TGTGCCTGGAGTTCGTATGCTTATGAGCAGTTCTTC | CAWSSYAYEQFF
- | TRBJ2-7 | TRBD1 | TRBV12-3/TRBV12-4 | TGTGCCAGCAGGGACAGGGCGAGCTGGGAGCAGTACTTC | CASRDRASWEQYF
- | TRBJ2-5 | TRBD2 | TRBV29-1 | TGCAGCGTGGAGGGACTAGAAGAGACCCAGTACTTC | CSVEGLEETQYF
- | TRBJ2-1 | TRBD2 | TRBV7-2 | TGTGCCAGCAGCTTATCTAGCGGGCGGGGAAATGAGCAGTTCTTC | CASSLSSGRGNEQFF
few | TRBJ2-1 | TRBD2 | TRBV29-1 | TGCAGCGTTGGACGGGGGGACCAAAATGAGCAGTTCTTC | CSVGRGDQNEQFF
- | TRBJ2-1 | TRBD2 | TRBV7-6 | TGTGCCAGCAGCCCTCGGTTGCGGGGGAGCTCCTACAATGAGCAGTTCTTC | CASSPRLRGSSYNEQFF
- | TRBJ1-1 | TRBD1 | TRBV7-9 | TGTGCCAGCAGTCAACAGGGGCAGCACACTGAAGCTTTCTTT | CASSQQGQHTEAFF
- | TRBJ1-6 | - | TRBV5-1 | TGCGCCAGCAGCCGGGGTGGTGGAATCGGTAATTCACCCCTCCACTTT | CASSRGGGIGNSPLHF
few | TRBJ2-2 | TRBD1 | TRBV2 | TGTGCCAGCAAGGGATGGACAGGGCCCACCGGGGAGCTGTTTTTT | CASKGWTGPTGELFF
- | TRBJ1-3 | - | TRBV6-2/TRBV6-3 | TGTGCCAGCAGCCTCCAGGGAGTCGGAAACACCATATATTTT | CASSLQGVGNTIYF
once | TRBJ1-1 | - | TRBV14 | TGTGCCAGCAGCCAAGACCACCTTCCGGGGACTGAAGCTTTCTTT | CASSQDHLPGTEAFF
few | TRBJ2-1 | - | TRBV7-6 | TGTGCCAGCAGCTTGAGGGGGAGGGCCTTCAATGAGCAGTTCTTC | CASSLRGRAFNEQFF
- | TRBJ2-5 | TRBD1 | TRBV3-1 | TGTGCCAGCAGCCGGGGACAGGGGGCGAGACAAGAGACCCAGTACTTC | CASSRGQGARQETQYF
few | TRBJ2-5 | TRBD2 | TRBV24-1 | TGTGCCACCAGTGCAGCGGGGGATATCCAAGAGACCCAGTACTTC | CATSAAGDIQETQYF
few | TRBJ2-7 | TRBD1 | TRBV15 | TGTGCCACCAGCAGAGTTGGACAGGCCTACGAGCAGTACTTC | CATSRVGQAYEQYF
- | TRBJ2-1 | TRBD2 | TRBV25-1 | TGTGCCAGCAGTGAACTGGTAGCGGGAGTAGCATTTGAGCAGTTCTTC | CASSELVAGVAFEQFF
few | TRBJ2-2 | TRBD2 | TRBV20-1 | TGCAGTTCCGGGGGGATAAACACCGGGGAGCTGTTTTTT | CSSGGINTGELFF
few | TRBJ2-7 | - | TRBV6-2/TRBV6-3 | TGTGCCAGCAGTTACTCGACCTCTTGGGCCAGCTACGAGCAGTACTTC | CASSYSTSWASYEQYF
few | TRBJ1-1 | - | TRBV9 | TGTGCCAGCAGCGTAGGAGGGAGCACTGAAGCTTTCTTT | CASSVGGSTEAFF
few | TRBJ2-3 | - | TRBV5-1 | TGCGCCAGCAGCCTGGCCGGGAAGGTGTCGGATACGCAGTATTTT | CASSLAGKVSDTQYF
few | TRBJ1-3 | - | TRBV23-1 | TGCGCCAGCAGCCAATGGAGGGCCTCTGGAAACACCATATATTTT | CASSQWRASGNTIYF
- | TRBJ2-3 | TRBD2 | TRBV6-2/TRBV6-3 | TGTGCCACCTCTAACGATAGCGGGAGTCTCACAGATACGCAGTATTTT | CATSNDSGSLTDTQYF
- | TRBJ2-7 | - | TRBV27 | TGTGCCAGCGGAAACTACGAGCAGTACTTC | CASGNYEQYF
- | TRBJ2-3 | TRBD2 | TRBV7-9 | TGTGCCAGCAGCCCGCCTTTACATAGCGGGTACACAGATACGCAGTATTTT | CASSPPLHSGYTDTQYF
- | TRBJ2-1 | TRBD2 | TRBV20-1 | TGCAGTGCTGGAAAACGGGCGGGAGGTAACAATGAGCAGTTCTTC | CSAGKRAGGNNEQFF